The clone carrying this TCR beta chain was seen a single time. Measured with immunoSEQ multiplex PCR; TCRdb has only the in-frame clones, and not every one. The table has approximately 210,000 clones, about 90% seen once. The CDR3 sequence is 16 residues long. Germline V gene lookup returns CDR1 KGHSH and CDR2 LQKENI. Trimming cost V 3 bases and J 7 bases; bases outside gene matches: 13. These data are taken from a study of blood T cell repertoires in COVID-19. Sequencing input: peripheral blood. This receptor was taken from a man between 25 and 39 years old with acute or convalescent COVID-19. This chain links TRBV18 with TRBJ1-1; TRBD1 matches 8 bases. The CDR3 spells CASSPAGTGRGNEAFF. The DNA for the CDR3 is TGTGCCAGCTCACCCGCCGGGACAGGACGGGGGAATGAAGCTTTCTTT.